The 24 T cell receptor beta chains in this list originate from one sample, sequenced in a study of CD8 T cells in Susac syndrome. Reverse transcription used about 0.5 to 1 ug RNA and random hexamers. TCRdb reanalysed the immunoSEQ multiplex PCR reads using MiXCR and keeps one entry per CDR3 protein. The table shows about 250,000 distinct CDR3 sequences, with around 93% occurring only once. Material: CD4+ T cells from PBMCs. All receptors derive from a human donor with multiple sclerosis.

The chain combines TRBV7-9 with TRBJ1-1; 7 bases fit TRBD1. The V segment lost 4 bases and the J segment 4 bases; nucleotides outside the gene matches: 15. The CDR3 has 17 residues. From germline, CDR1 is SEHNR and CDR2 FQNEAQ (reference sequence). This CDR3 is CASSSLGGVGGPTEAFF. In nucleotides, the CDR3 is TGTGCCAGCAGCTCGTTGGGCGGCGTAGGGGGCCCCACTGAAGCTTTCTTT.

The chain uses TRBV2 and TRBJ1-1, with D possibly being TRBD1 (6 bases). The CDR3 is made up of 14 amino acids. Germline V gene sequence: CDR1 SNHLY, CDR2 FYNNEI. Trimming took 6 bases from V and 7 from J, leaving 18 bases between them. CDR3 sequence (DNA): TGTGCCAGCAGCGCTAGGGGGGGTATAGTTGAAGCTTTCTTT. Translation: CASSARGGIVEAFF.

The chain employs TRBV6-1 and TRBJ1-3; D is unclear. The CDR3 consists of 15 residues. The V gene's germline CDR1 is MNHNS and CDR2 SASEGT. Trimming removed 1 base at V and 2 bases at J, with 9 bases between. The CDR3 DNA follows: TGTGCCAGCAGTGAAGGGCATCTGACTGGAAACACCATATATTTT. Protein product: CASSEGHLTGNTIYF.

With regard to this clonotype: Compared with germline, one end of the junction differs, possibly owing to a read error. The chain is built from TRBV5-6 and TRBJ2-1, with D maybe TRBD1 (6 bases). CDR1 and CDR2 from the germline V gene are SGHDT and YYEEEE. This CDR3 is 13 amino acids long. CDR3 loop: CASTLDRRDEQFF. DNA for the CDR3: TGTGCCAGCACCTTGGACAGAAGAGATGAGCAGTTCTTC.

The chain combines TRBV5-4 with TRBJ2-5; 9 bases fit TRBD2. This CDR3 region has 15 residues. V was pared by 3 bases and J by 7 bases, with 10 bases of the junction left unmatched. Germline V CDR1 and CDR2: SGHNT, YYREEE (reference sequence). The CDR3 region has the DNA TGTGCCAGCAGCTCTGGGACTAGCCCCGATGGGACCCAGTACTTC. Its translation is CASSSGTSPDGTQYF.

This chain links TRBV2 with TRBJ2-2; 12 nucleotides line up with TRBD2. The ends lost 7 bases at V and 4 bases at J; junction bases unmatched: 19. The germline V gene has CDR1 SNHLY and CDR2 FYNNEI. The CDR3 has 20 residues. Written as DNA, the CDR3 is TGTGCCAGCACCGCGTTGTTTGGGACTAGCGGGCGGGGGGTCACCGGGGAGCTGTTTTTT. It codes for CASTALFGTSGRGVTGELFF. Complete variable domain (other parts from reference TRBV2 and TRBJ2-2): EPEVTQTPSHQVTQMGQEVILRCVPISNHLYFYWYRQILGQKVEFLVSFYNNEISEKSEIFDDQFSVERPDGSNFTLKIRSTKLEDSAMYFCASTALFGTSGRGVTGELFFGEGSRLTVL.

The chain combines TRBV6-6 with TRBJ2-6; D is ambiguous. The CDR3 sequence is 12 residues long. Trimming took off 6 bases at V and 8 bases at J, with 8 bases between the two ends. The germline V gene has CDR1 MNHNY and CDR2 SVGAGI (reference sequence). In nucleotides, the CDR3 is TGTGCCAGCAGCACTGTAACCAACGTCCTGACTTTC. Translation gives CASSTVTNVLTF.

The chain combines TRBV9 with TRBJ2-5, with 10 nucleotides matching TRBD2. Germline V lookup: CDR1 SGDLS, CDR2 YYNGEE. V lost 3 bases, J lost 5 bases, and 4 bases stayed unmatched. The CDR3 runs 14 residues. CDR3 sequence reads: CASSGGTSAETQYF. The CDR3 DNA is TGTGCCAGCAGCGGAGGGACTAGCGCGGAGACCCAGTACTTC.

The V gene is TRBV28, the J gene TRBJ1-5; D may be TRBD1 (6 bases). Germline V gene sequence: CDR1 MDHEN, CDR2 SYDVKM. This CDR3 has 16 amino acids. The V end lost 2 bases, the J end lost 6 bases, and 17 bases lay between the germline ends. Here the CDR3 reads CASSLGGGREGQPQHF. CDR3 DNA: TGTGCCAGCAGTTTAGGCGGGGGGCGCGAGGGTCAGCCCCAGCATTTT.

With respect to this clonotype: The junction differs from germline at one of its ends, possibly a read error. V and J are TRBV18 and TRBJ1-6; D might be TRBD1 (5 bases). The germline V gene has CDR1 KGHSH and CDR2 LQKENI. The CDR3 is 15 amino acids. The CDR3 DNA sequence: TGTGCCAGCTCACCACAACAGGCTTCTAATTCACCCCTCCATTTT. It codes for CASSPQQASNSPLHF.

This rearrangement joins TRBV20-1 to TRBJ2-5, with 12 bases aligning to TRBD2. V lost 5 bases to trimming and J lost 3 bases; unmatched junction nucleotides: 7. Germline CDR1 is DFQATT and CDR2 is SNEGSKA (reference sequence). This CDR3 contains 15 residues. Here the CDR3 reads CSAWTSGDIKETQYF. CDR3 nucleotides: TGCAGTGCTTGGACTAGCGGGGACATAAAAGAGACCCAGTACTTC.

This clonotype was seen once. The chain recombines TRBV12-5 with TRBJ1-1; a weak D match, TRBD1 (5 bases). CDR3 length: 17 residues. V lost 0 bases, J lost 6 bases, and 20 bases lay in between. CDR1 and CDR2 from the germline V gene are LGHNT and FRNRAP. The CDR3 DNA sequence: TGTGCTAGTGGTTTGGTATGGAGCTCGCAGGGCGTAGCTGAAGCTTTCTTT. Translating gives CASGLVWSSQGVAEAFF.

This sequence joins TRBV29-1 and TRBJ1-5, with a tentative D call TRBD1 (6 bases). V was trimmed by 7 bases and J by 4 bases, leaving 14 bases between them. The CDR3 has 13 residues. Germline CDR1 reads SQVTM; CDR2 reads ANQGSEA. The CDR3 DNA follows: TGCAGCGCCGGTCGGGACAAAAATCAGCCCCAGCATTTT. The encoded protein is CSAGRDKNQPQHF.

The rearrangement uses TRBV6-6 and TRBJ1-4; D unresolved. The CDR3 has 14 amino acids. Deletions cut 6 bases from V and 7 bases from J, with 15 bases between. CDR1 and CDR2 from the germline V gene are MNHNY and SVGAGI (reference sequence). The CDR3 DNA is TGTGCCAGCAGACCGCAAATGGAGGTTGAAAAACTGTTTTTT. Its translation: CASRPQMEVEKLFF.

This clonotype was counted once. The gene calls are TRBV11-2 and TRBJ1-5; D gene uncertain. The germline V gene encodes CDR1 SGHAT and CDR2 FQNNGV. Trimming took off 0 bases at V and 5 bases at J, with 8 bases between the two ends. The CDR3 is 14 amino acids. In DNA form, the CDR3 reads TGTGCCAGCAGCTTAGATTTGTCTCATCAGCCCCAGCATTTT. Its translation: CASSLDLSHQPQHF.

J is TRBJ1-3 and V is TRBV4-1; tentatively, D is TRBD1 (5 bases). The V gene lost 0 bases and the J gene lost 4 bases, with 10 bases spanning the gap. This CDR3 has 15 amino acids. From germline, CDR1 is MGHRA and CDR2 YSYEKL. The CDR3 DNA reads TGCGCCAGCAGCCAAGACCGGGACTTGGGAAACACCATATATTTT. Translation: CASSQDRDLGNTIYF.

The chain combines TRBV23-1 with TRBJ2-5, with D perhaps matching TRBD1 (5 bases). TRBV23-1 is reported as an ORF; its role is uncertain. The CDR3 totals 14 residues. The V end was cut by 3 bases, the J end by 2 bases, with 10 bases between. CDR3 bases: TGCGCCAGCAGTCAGCCGCGACAGCAAGAGACCCAGTACTTC. Its protein is CASSQPRQQETQYF.

V usage is TRBV12-3 or TRBV12-4 and J usage is TRBJ1-1; D ambiguous. CDR3 length: 13 amino acids. The germline V and J ends were trimmed by 11 bases and 0 bases, with 13 bases remaining between them. The CDR3 DNA is TGTGCCGCCACTCCGTCTTTGAACACTGAAGCTTTCTTT. Its protein is CAATPSLNTEAFF.

The chain uses TRBV15 and TRBJ2-3; 9 bases align to TRBD1. CDR3 length: 15 amino acids. Looked up from germline, CDR1 is LNHNV and CDR2 is YYDKDF (reference sequence). The V and J ends lost 1 base and 3 bases, in that order; junction bases with no gene match: 2. The CDR3 loop is CATSRGTGATDTQYF. DNA for the CDR3: TGTGCCACCAGCAGAGGGACAGGGGCGACAGATACGCAGTATTTT.

This rearrangement joins TRBV5-1 to TRBJ2-5; D assignment may be TRBD1 or TRBD2 (5 bases each). V was cut by 4 bases and J by 7 bases, with 17 bases left in between. CDR1 is SGHRS, CDR2 YFSETQ, per germline. There are 14 residues in the CDR3. The CDR3 region is CASSTNGEQGTQYF. The CDR3 bases are TGCGCCAGCAGCACTAATGGGGAGCAGGGGACCCAGTACTTC. Using reference TRBV5-1 and TRBJ2-5 for the parts outside the CDR3, the full variable domain is KAGVTQTPRYLIKTRGQQVTLSCSPISGHRSVSWYQQTPGQGLQFLFEYFSETQRNKGNFPGRFSGRQFSNSRSEMNVSTLELGDSALYLCASSTNGEQGTQYFGPGTRLLVL.

In nucleotides, the CDR3 is TGTGCCAGTAGTATAGGAACAGGATCGGGGTCACAGCCCCAGCATTTT. Translating it yields CASSIGTGSGSQPQHF. V usage is TRBV19 and J usage is TRBJ1-5; tentatively, D is TRBD1 (5 bases). Trimming shortened V by 1 base and J by 7 bases, and 17 bases separated the two germline ends. CDR1 is LNHDA, CDR2 SQIVND, per germline (reference sequence). This CDR3 is 16 amino acids long.

The chain recombines TRBV6-5 with TRBJ2-7, with unresolved D. V shed 5 bases and J shed 3 bases, with 11 bases lying between them. The V gene's germline CDR1 is MNHEY and CDR2 SVGAGI. This CDR3 has 13 amino acids. CDR3 region: CASSPRIRYEQYF. In DNA form, the CDR3 reads TGTGCCAGCAGTCCACGGATACGCTACGAGCAGTACTTC.

The chain employs TRBV7-9 and TRBJ2-1, with TRBD1 as a possible D gene (6 bases). Germline CDR1 is SEHNR and CDR2 is FQNEAQ (reference sequence). The CDR3 has 14 residues. V lost 1 base and J 10 bases, leaving 14 bases between the germline ends. In DNA, the CDR3 is TGTGCCAGCAGCTTAGATGGTCCGGACAGCGAGCAGTTCTTC. It yields the protein CASSLDGPDSEQFF.

This chain links TRBV9 with TRBJ1-4; no firm D call. Germline values: CDR1 SGDLS, CDR2 YYNGEE. Trimming shortened V by 0 bases and J by 0 bases, and 9 bases separated the two germline ends. The CDR3 consists of 16 residues. Here the CDR3 DNA reads TGTGCCAGCAGCGTAGCGGAGGTTGCAACTAATGAAAAACTGTTTTTT. Translating gives CASSVAEVATNEKLFF.